A selection of T cell receptor beta chains follows, all from one sample in a study of blood T cell repertoires in COVID-19. Measured with immunoSEQ multiplex PCR; TCRdb has only the in-frame clones, and not every one. The data show 250,000 to 300,000 clones, 85% to 90% seen once. Sequenced material: peripheral blood. The receptors come from a man aged 35 to 55 with acute or convalescent COVID-19. Each CDR3 is given with its conserved first and last residue. A D gene is named only where the DNA matches it firmly.

>TRBJ2-3|-|11|TRBV12-3/TRBV12-4
CASSSGRREYF
>TRBJ2-2|-|13|TRBV11-3
CASSLRVTGELFF
>TRBJ2-7|-|12|TRBV7-2
CASSWTVHEQYF
>TRBJ2-1|-|15|TRBV3-1/TRBV3-2
CASSQGGTSNNEQFF
>TRBJ1-1|TRBD1|15|TRBV6-5
CASNYRGQGGTEAFF
>TRBJ2-3|TRBD2|16|TRBV11-2
CASSLGSGGSTDTQYF
>TRBJ2-2|TRBD2|16|TRBV2
CASRTLAGVGTGELFF
>TRBJ1-2|-|14|TRBV5-1
CASSLMDSFYGYTF
>TRBJ1-6|-|14|TRBV2
CASSVAQINSPLHF
>TRBJ2-1|TRBD1|16|TRBV6-1
CASSEAGTGHPNEQFF
>TRBJ2-7|TRBD2|16|TRBV19
CASSVERGWGLDEQYF
>TRBJ1-5|-|12|TRBV27
CASSPIGQPQHF
>TRBJ2-6|-|16|TRBV5-4
CASTLKRFSGANVLTF
>TRBJ2-7|TRBD2|15|TRBV27
CASSLDRLASYEQYF
>TRBJ1-3|TRBD1|15|TRBV7-8
CASSSSPGQGNTIYF
>TRBJ2-1|-|14|TRBV5-1
CASTSQAAGNEQFF
>TRBJ2-3|TRBD2|14|TRBV9
CASSVGGSGGYPYF
>TRBJ2-7|TRBD1|14|TRBV5-6
CASSGGTGLYEQYF
>TRBJ1-4|-|14|TRBV5-1
CASSSVATNEKLFF
>TRBJ2-3|TRBD2|17|TRBV3-1/TRBV3-2
CASSQAGTSGGTDTQYF
>TRBJ2-7|-|11|TRBV7-2
CASSSTYEQYF
>TRBJ1-1|TRBD1|14|TRBV5-1
CASSLQGVGTEAFF
>TRBJ2-7|TRBD2|15|TRBV6-5
CASSFDSGLQNEQYF
>TRBJ2-3|TRBD1|17|TRBV19
CASTTKYGGQGRDTQYF
>TRBJ1-1|TRBD1|16|TRBV5-1
CASRTGQGGMNTEAFF
>TRBJ2-1|-|15|TRBV20-1
CSASSQGVVVDEQFF
>TRBJ1-5|-|17|TRBV14
CASSQGLDRRSNQPQHF
>TRBJ1-1|TRBD1|16|TRBV10-1
CASSASGTGGNTEAFF
>TRBJ2-2|TRBD2|18|TRBV9
CASSVSWGGASGPGELFF
>TRBJ1-2|-|14|TRBV3-1/TRBV3-2
CASSQEKGQYGYTF
>TRBJ2-3|-|15|TRBV6-5
CASSYRVPPTDTQYF
>TRBJ1-5|TRBD1|15|TRBV19
CASSMRQQGIQPQHF
>TRBJ1-4|TRBD1|15|TRBV6-6
CASSYLWDRVAKLFF
>TRBJ1-1|-|13|TRBV30
CAWSEDRNTEAFF
>TRBJ1-2|TRBD1|17|TRBV18
CASSLAQGAEANYGYTF
>TRBJ2-1|-|14|TRBV27
CASSLSHRYNEQFF
>TRBJ1-1|TRBD1|12|TRBV7-9
CASSAGQGEAFF
>TRBJ1-1|-|14|TRBV28
CASSFRPGGTEAFF
>TRBJ1-4|-|13|TRBV10-3
CAIGGGLNEKLFF
>TRBJ2-2|-|16|TRBV19
CATRQWAGANTGELFF
>TRBJ2-7|TRBD1|13|TRBV11-1
CASSSETDREKYF
>TRBJ1-3|TRBD1|15|TRBV5-5
CASSLGTGNGNTIYF
>TRBJ1-3|-|13|TRBV18
CASSPDSGNTIYF
>TRBJ1-5|-|16|TRBV2
CASSAGAGLGNQPQHF
>TRBJ1-1|-|13|TRBV12-3/TRBV12-4
CASTPQGQGEAFF
>TRBJ2-7|-|13|TRBV10-1
CASAVQGSYEQYF
>TRBJ1-3|-|16|TRBV18
CASSRAQGPGGNTIYF
>TRBJ1-1|-|11|TRBV2
CAGTINTEAFF
>TRBJ1-6|TRBD1|15|TRBV2
CASRQTGAANSPLHF
>TRBJ2-3|-|15|TRBV5-1
CASSLGTASTDTQYF
>TRBJ1-1|-|14|TRBV19
CASSTLVGGTEAFF
>TRBJ2-2|-|12|TRBV6-5
CASKAGTGELFF